The T cell receptor beta chain described here comes from a study of T cell responses to AZD1222 COVID-19 vaccine. Data came from immunoSEQ multiplex PCR; TCRdb stores just in-frame clones and leaves some out. The data show 150,000 or so clones, 92% seen once. Deletions cut 1 base from V and 4 bases from J, with 4 bases between. This CDR3 has 13 amino acids. CDR1 and CDR2 from the germline V gene are LGHNA and YSLEER. General study points: Unmutated variant regions are reportedly the target of nearly half of TCRs that are spike-specific. A mostly white British donor set with more females was recruited, and clonal diversity was possibly underestimated. Just a handful of AZD1222 recipients were seropositive at baseline.

On this clone itself: Its specificity is not known.

The source is an adult who received the AZD1222 COVID-19 vaccine. This sequence joins TRBV4-3 and TRBJ1-4; no clear D gene. The input for sequencing was peripheral blood, taken 28 days after the second AZD1222 dose. CDR3 loop: CASSQGFNEKLFF. CDR3 nucleotides: TGCGCCAGCAGCCAAGGGTTTAATGAAAAACTGTTTTTT.